Below, 2 T cell receptor beta chains from the same sample are listed, as sequenced in a study of T cells after posttransplantation cyclophosphamide (dated by TCRdb to about 2016). The time point label here, explained by the study, means: posttransplant day relative to BM transplant. The control cohort was some 10 patients given myeloablative marrow transplants with methotrexate plus a calcineurin inhibitor, sampled 1 year after transplant. The protocol used for the library was the immunoSEQ multiplex PCR assay. This is the immuneACCESS table as TCRdb keeps it, with only in-frame sequences that have V and J called. A part of the clones is gone; compared with another copy, unresolved V genes explain less than half, and the rest is unexplained. Present in this sample are over 7,500 clones, approximately 87% of which were seen just once. The ten biggest clones cover roughly 29% of the sample. Sequenced material: PBMCs, taken after an allogeneic stem cell transplant with a calcineurin inhibitor and methotrexate. These receptors all come from a male patient between 25 and 40 years old who received an allogeneic stem cell transplant from an unrelated donor, was CMV-positive, and had no GVHD. Some T cells may be donor cells from the graft after a transplant.

The chain combines TRBV6-5 with TRBJ2-7; D unclear. CDR1 MNHEY and CDR2 SVGAGI come from the germline V gene. The CDR3 length is 12 residues. The germline V and J ends were trimmed by 6 bases and 5 bases, with 11 bases remaining between them. The CDR3 DNA reads as TGTGCCAGCAGCCACCGGTTCCACGAGCAGTACTTC. This codes for CASSHRFHEQYF.

The gene calls are TRBV6-6 and TRBJ1-2, with D possibly TRBD1 on 5 matching bases. Germline CDR1 MNHNY, CDR2 SVGAGI (reference sequence). The V end lost 2 bases, the J end lost 4 bases, and 17 bases lay between the germline ends. The length of the CDR3 is 16 residues. CDR3 loop: CASSYLFGRAPYGYTF. CDR3 nucleotides: TGTGCCAGCAGTTACCTCTTTGGCAGGGCTCCCTATGGCTACACCTTC.